This is a list of T cell receptor beta chains from one sample in a study of shared clonotypes between healthy human individuals. Here immunoSEQ multiplex PCR was the method, and the copy in TCRdb shows in-frame clones only, minus some. Here the sample spans about 1.5 million clones, around 98% being singletons. The specimen was naive CD4+ T cells sorted from blood. These receptor sequences come from a man in his thirties or forties in good health. The CDR3 runs from the conserved cysteine through the conserved F or W. D genes are given only for firm matches. Where a row states a size, it is once, few, many or the class of an expanded clone; other rows omit it.

J,D,V,size,CDR3,DNA
TRBJ2-7,.,TRBV5-1,.,CASSETGKIYEQYF,TGCGCCAGCAGTGAAACAGGGAAGATCTACGAGCAGTACTTC
TRBJ2-1,.,TRBV7-3,.,CASSLNDYNEQFF,TGTGCCAGCAGCTTAAACGACTACAATGAGCAGTTCTTC
TRBJ2-7,.,TRBV7-9,.,CASSSKGAYEQYF,TGTGCCAGCAGCTCCAAGGGGGCCTACGAGCAGTACTTC
TRBJ2-1,.,TRBV7-2,.,CASSLYSAPYNEQFF,TGTGCCAGCAGCTTATACAGCGCACCTTACAATGAGCAGTTCTTC
TRBJ2-4,.,TRBV18,.,CASSPASHGNIQYF,TGTGCCAGCTCACCAGCCTCACACGGAAACATTCAGTACTTC
TRBJ2-3,.,TRBV18,.,CASSPTGRAFRSTDTQYF,TGTGCCAGCTCACCAACAGGGCGTGCTTTTAGAAGCACAGATACGCAGTATTTT
TRBJ2-7,.,TRBV18,.,CASSPTNGELHEQYF,TGTGCCAGCTCACCTACTAATGGGGAGTTACACGAGCAGTACTTC
TRBJ1-5,TRBD1,TRBV28,.,CASSALDRPNQPQHF,TGTGCCAGCAGCGCACTGGACAGGCCAAATCAGCCCCAGCATTTT
TRBJ1-5,TRBD1,TRBV18,.,CASSPPGTGVQPQHF,TGTGCCAGCTCACCCCCCGGGACAGGGGTTCAGCCCCAGCATTTT
TRBJ2-2,.,TRBV9,.,CASSPRTSGELFF,TGTGCCAGCAGCCCCCGGACCTCCGGGGAGCTGTTTTTT
TRBJ1-1,.,TRBV20-1,.,CSASTTTEAFF,TGCAGTGCTAGTACAACCACTGAAGCTTTCTTT
TRBJ1-2,.,TRBV2,.,CASSVMVAMGGYTF,TGTGCCAGCAGTGTTATGGTAGCAATGGGTGGCTACACCTTC
TRBJ2-6,.,TRBV5-4,.,CASSQSPHSGANVLTF,TGTGCCAGCAGCCAAAGCCCCCACTCTGGGGCCAACGTCCTGACTTTC
TRBJ2-1,.,TRBV5-1,.,CASKREVRDEQFF,TGCGCCAGCAAGAGGGAAGTAAGGGATGAGCAGTTCTTC
TRBJ2-2,.,TRBV6-5,.,CASSQGPGELFF,TGTGCCAGCAGTCAGGGGCCCGGGGAGCTGTTTTTT
TRBJ2-1,TRBD2,TRBV7-8,once,CASSPGLESTWIF,TGTGCCAGCAGCCCAGGACTAGAATCGACCTGGATCTTC
TRBJ2-1,TRBD2,TRBV5-5,.,CASSLGGSRSTELRFF,TGTGCCAGCAGCTTGGGCGGGAGTAGATCGACCGAGCTTCGGTTCTTC
TRBJ2-3,TRBD2,TRBV7-2,once,CASSRELAASTDTQYF,TGTGCCAGCAGCCGAGAACTAGCGGCTAGCACAGATACGCAGTATTTT
TRBJ1-5,.,TRBV28,.,CASRTLNQPQHF,TGTGCCAGCAGAACGCTTAATCAGCCCCAGCATTTT
TRBJ2-5,.,TRBV18,.,CASSPARKETQYF,TGTGCCAGCTCACCAGCCAGAAAAGAGACCCAGTACTTC
TRBJ2-7,.,TRBV27,.,CASSSFLKSSYEQYF,TGTGCCAGCAGCTCCTTCTTAAAAAGCTCCTACGAGCAGTACTTC
TRBJ1-2,.,TRBV6-5,.,CASSYSRRQGHGYTF,TGTGCCAGCAGTTACTCCCGGCGGCAGGGGCATGGCTACACCTTC
TRBJ2-5,.,TRBV11-1,.,CASSSALALKTQYF,TGTGCCAGCAGCTCAGCTCTAGCTCTAAAGACCCAGTACTTC
TRBJ1-5,.,TRBV5-1,.,CASSSAGLGQPQHF,TGCGCCAGCAGCTCGGCAGGGCTGGGTCAGCCCCAGCATTTT
TRBJ2-7,.,TRBV19,.,CASSRDPSYEQYF,TGTGCCAGTAGCCGGGACCCGTCCTACGAGCAGTACTTC
TRBJ1-2,.,TRBV6-1,.,CASSDKLGSGYTF,TGTGCCAGCAGTGACAAGTTGGGGTCTGGCTACACCTTC
TRBJ2-1,TRBD2,TRBV4-3,.,CASSQVRTSGRFF,TGCGCCAGCAGCCAGGTCCGGACTAGCGGGAGGTTCTTC
TRBJ2-7,TRBD2,TRBV4-1,once,CASSQVTSGVYEQYF,TGCGCCAGCAGCCAAGTCACTAGCGGGGTCTACGAGCAGTACTTC
TRBJ2-3,.,TRBV2,.,CASSRAPDTQYF,TGTGCCAGCAGCCGGGCCCCAGATACGCAGTATTTT
TRBJ1-1,TRBD1,TRBV7-9,.,CASSWGQENTEAFF,TGTGCCAGCAGCTGGGGACAGGAGAACACTGAAGCTTTCTTT
TRBJ1-1,.,TRBV5-1,.,CASSFTGDTEAFF,TGCGCCAGCAGCTTTACGGGGGACACTGAAGCTTTCTTT
TRBJ2-5,TRBD1,TRBV9,.,CASSPNRGRQETQYF,TGTGCCAGCAGCCCGAACAGGGGGCGGCAAGAGACCCAGTACTTC
TRBJ2-6,.,TRBV29-1,.,CSVGEVAGANVLTF,TGCAGCGTTGGGGAGGTGGCTGGGGCCAACGTCCTGACTTTC
TRBJ2-5,TRBD2,TRBV9,.,CASSAGTTGWGGQETQYF,TGTGCCAGCAGCGCCGGGACTACGGGGTGGGGTGGCCAAGAGACCCAGTACTTC
TRBJ2-7,TRBD2,TRBV14,.,CASSPKTSGSYEQYF,TGTGCCAGCAGCCCGAAGACTAGCGGGAGTTACGAGCAGTACTTC
TRBJ2-7,.,TRBV7-2,.,CASSLGGASSYEQYF,TGTGCCAGCAGCTTAGGGGGCGCTAGCTCCTACGAGCAGTACTTC
TRBJ2-7,.,TRBV11-2,.,CASSFRAVTATIPYEQYF,TGTGCCAGCAGCTTTAGGGCGGTCACGGCTACAATTCCCTACGAGCAGTACTTC
TRBJ2-1,.,TRBV5-1,.,CASSAQGFDNEQFF,TGCGCCAGCAGCGCACAGGGTTTCGACAATGAGCAGTTCTTC
TRBJ1-2,.,TRBV7-2,once,CASSQRMGALGYGYTF,TGTGCCAGCAGCCAACGTATGGGGGCATTGGGCTATGGCTACACCTTC
TRBJ2-1,TRBD2,TRBV2,.,CASNQGTSGRSYNEQFF,TGTGCCAGCAATCAGGGGACTAGCGGGAGAAGTTACAATGAGCAGTTCTTC
TRBJ2-7,TRBD1,TRBV10-2,.,CASRSGQSGYEQYF,TGCGCCAGCAGATCGGGACAGTCTGGCTACGAGCAGTACTTC
TRBJ2-7,.,TRBV28,.,CASSSQSLDRRWTYEQYF,TGTGCCAGCAGCTCCCAAAGTCTAGATAGGAGATGGACCTACGAGCAGTACTTC
TRBJ2-7,TRBD2,TRBV9,once,CASGVGTSGYEQYF,TGTGCCAGCGGCGTCGGGACTAGCGGCTACGAGCAGTACTTC
TRBJ2-7,.,TRBV7-9,.,CASSLGLPSYEQYF,TGTGCCAGCAGCTTAGGCCTACCCTCCTACGAGCAGTACTTC
TRBJ2-3,.,TRBV7-9,.,CASSLAMGSHPSTDTQYF,TGTGCCAGCAGCTTAGCAATGGGGTCCCACCCTAGCACAGATACGCAGTATTTT
TRBJ2-6,TRBD1,TRBV25-1,.,CASSNRDRSSGANVLTF,TGTGCCAGCAGTAATCGGGACAGGTCCTCTGGGGCCAACGTCCTGACTTTC
TRBJ2-5,.,TRBV9,.,CASSVDPTDQETQYF,TGTGCCAGCAGCGTAGATCCCACGGACCAAGAGACCCAGTACTTC
TRBJ2-5,TRBD2,TRBV9,.,CASSVGTSGRTKTQETQYF,TGTGCCAGCAGCGTAGGGACTAGCGGGAGGACGAAGACCCAAGAGACCCAGTACTTC
TRBJ1-4,.,TRBV5-1,once,CASSLDPLSGYEKLFF,TGCGCCAGCAGCTTGGACCCCCTTTCCGGATACGAAAAACTGTTTTTT
TRBJ2-3,.,TRBV5-1,.,CASRGSTSTDTQYF,TGCGCCAGCAGGGGCAGTACTAGCACAGATACGCAGTATTTT
TRBJ2-7,.,TRBV5-1,.,CASSLAGGSYEQYF,TGCGCCAGCAGCTTGGCCGGCGGTTCCTACGAGCAGTACTTC
TRBJ2-5,TRBD1,TRBV5-1,.,CASSTGTGGVETQYF,TGCGCCAGCAGCACCGGGACAGGGGGCGTGGAGACCCAGTACTTC
TRBJ2-1,.,TRBV28,.,CASGFGGILNEQFF,TGTGCCAGCGGGTTCGGGGGTATTTTAAATGAGCAGTTCTTC
TRBJ2-5,.,TRBV6-6,.,CASSIQGDNQETQYF,TGTGCCAGCAGTATCCAGGGCGATAACCAAGAGACCCAGTACTTC
TRBJ2-2,TRBD1,TRBV10-3,.,CAITDRVHGELFF,TGTGCCATCACCGACAGGGTCCACGGGGAGCTGTTTTTT
TRBJ2-1,TRBD2,TRBV11-2,once,CASRNLAGNHNEQFF,TGTGCCAGCAGAAATCTAGCGGGCAATCACAATGAGCAGTTCTTC
TRBJ2-7,TRBD2,TRBV27,.,CASSLSTSGSGYEQYF,TGTGCCAGCAGTTTATCGACTAGCGGGAGTGGGTACGAGCAGTACTTC
TRBJ1-4,TRBD1,TRBV28,.,CASRGGQYNEKLFF,TGTGCCAGCAGGGGGGGACAGTATAATGAAAAACTGTTTTTT